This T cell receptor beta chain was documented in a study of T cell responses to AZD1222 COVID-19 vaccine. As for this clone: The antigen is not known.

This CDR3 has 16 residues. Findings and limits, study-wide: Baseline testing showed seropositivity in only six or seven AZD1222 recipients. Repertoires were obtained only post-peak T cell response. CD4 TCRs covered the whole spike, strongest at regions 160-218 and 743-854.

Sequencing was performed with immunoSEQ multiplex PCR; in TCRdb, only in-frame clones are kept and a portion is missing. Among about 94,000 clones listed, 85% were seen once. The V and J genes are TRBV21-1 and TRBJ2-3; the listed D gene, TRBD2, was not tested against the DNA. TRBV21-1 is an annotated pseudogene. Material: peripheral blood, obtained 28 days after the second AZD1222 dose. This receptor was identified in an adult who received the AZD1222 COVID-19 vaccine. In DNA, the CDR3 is TGTGCCAGCAGCAAGGGAAGCGGGGGGGGCACAGATACGCAGTATTTT. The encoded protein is CASSKGSGGGTDTQYF.